One sample yielded the 2 T cell receptor beta chains listed below, sequenced in a study of Tregs in tolerant kidney transplant recipients. Related graft donors supplied nonmyeloablative bone marrow transplants, and mixed chimerism was transient. Sequencing used immunoSEQ multiplex PCR; TCRdb keeps in-frame clones, though not all of them. The sample holds 95,000 or so clones, approximately 93% seen once. This sample comprised CD4+ T cells from blood (PBMCs), obtained 12 months after the transplant. These TCRs come from a human patient who received a combined kidney and bone marrow transplant. The graft donor may have given rise to some T cells.

The chain has TRBV7-3 and TRBJ2-3; D is unclear. Germline CDR1 SGHTA, CDR2 FQGTGA. V was trimmed by 4 bases and J by 6 bases, leaving 8 bases between them. The CDR3 is 12 amino acids. The CDR3 DNA reads as TGTGCCAGCAGCTATTACATGGATACGCAGTATTTT. It encodes CASSYYMDTQYF.

This chain links TRBV6-5 with TRBJ1-4, with a weak D call TRBD1 (6 bases). The CDR3 spans 14 residues. V shed 6 bases and J shed 5 bases, with 13 bases lying between them. Germline assignment: CDR1 MNHEY and CDR2 SVGAGI. CDR3 coding DNA: TGTGCCAGCAGATTGACAGGAGTGAATGAAAAACTGTTTTTT. Translation gives CASRLTGVNEKLFF.